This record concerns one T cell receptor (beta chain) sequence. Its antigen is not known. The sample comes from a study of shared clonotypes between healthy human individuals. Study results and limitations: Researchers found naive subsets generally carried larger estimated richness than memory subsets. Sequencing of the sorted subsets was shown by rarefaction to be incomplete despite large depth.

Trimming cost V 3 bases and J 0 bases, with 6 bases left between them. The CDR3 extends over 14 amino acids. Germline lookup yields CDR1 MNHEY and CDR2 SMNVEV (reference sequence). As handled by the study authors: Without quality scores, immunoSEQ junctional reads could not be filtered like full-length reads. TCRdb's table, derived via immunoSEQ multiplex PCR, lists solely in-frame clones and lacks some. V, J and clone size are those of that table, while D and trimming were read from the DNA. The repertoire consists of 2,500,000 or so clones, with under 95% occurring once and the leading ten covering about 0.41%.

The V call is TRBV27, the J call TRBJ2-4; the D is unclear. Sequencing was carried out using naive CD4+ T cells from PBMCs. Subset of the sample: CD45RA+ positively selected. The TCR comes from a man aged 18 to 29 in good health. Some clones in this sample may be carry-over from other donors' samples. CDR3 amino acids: CASSFHPAKNIQYF. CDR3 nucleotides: TGTGCCAGCAGTTTTCACCCAGCCAAAAACATTCAGTACTTC.